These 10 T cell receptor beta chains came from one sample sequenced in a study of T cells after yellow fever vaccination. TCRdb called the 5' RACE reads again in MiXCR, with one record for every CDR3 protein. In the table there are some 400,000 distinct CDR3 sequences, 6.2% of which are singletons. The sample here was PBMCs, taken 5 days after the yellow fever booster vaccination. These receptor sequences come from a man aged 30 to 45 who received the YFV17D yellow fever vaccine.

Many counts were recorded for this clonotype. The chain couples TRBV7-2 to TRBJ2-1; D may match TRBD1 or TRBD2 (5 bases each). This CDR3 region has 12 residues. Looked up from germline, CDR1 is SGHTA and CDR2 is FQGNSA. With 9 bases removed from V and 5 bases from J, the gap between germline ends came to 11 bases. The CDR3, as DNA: TGTGCCAGTAAACGGGACCACAATGAGCAGTTCTTC. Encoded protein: CASKRDHNEQFF.

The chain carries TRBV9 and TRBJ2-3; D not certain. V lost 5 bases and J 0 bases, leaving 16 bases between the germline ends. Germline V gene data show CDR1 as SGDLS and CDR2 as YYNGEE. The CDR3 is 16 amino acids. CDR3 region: CASSLEQRTSTDTQYF. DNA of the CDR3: TGTGCCAGCAGTCTCGAACAGAGAACTAGCACAGATACGCAGTATTTT.

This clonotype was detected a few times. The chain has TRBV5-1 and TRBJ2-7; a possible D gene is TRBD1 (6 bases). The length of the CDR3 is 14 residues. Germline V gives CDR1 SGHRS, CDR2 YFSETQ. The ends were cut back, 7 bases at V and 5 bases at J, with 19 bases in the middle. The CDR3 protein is CASRPLQGFNEQYF. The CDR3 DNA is TGCGCCAGCCGACCTCTACAGGGATTTAACGAGCAGTACTTC.

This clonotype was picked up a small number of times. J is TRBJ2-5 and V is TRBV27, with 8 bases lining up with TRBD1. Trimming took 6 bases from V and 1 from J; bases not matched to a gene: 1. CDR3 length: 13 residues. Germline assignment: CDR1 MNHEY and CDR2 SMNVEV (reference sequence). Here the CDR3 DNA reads TGTGCCAGCAGGACAGGGGCCCAAGAGACCCAGTACTTC. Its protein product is CASRTGAQETQYF.

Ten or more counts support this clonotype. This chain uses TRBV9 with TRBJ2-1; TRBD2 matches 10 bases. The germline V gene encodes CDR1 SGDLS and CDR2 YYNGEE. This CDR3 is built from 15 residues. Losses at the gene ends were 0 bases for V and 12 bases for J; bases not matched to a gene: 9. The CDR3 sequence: CASSVEPSGSIWQFF. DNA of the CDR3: TGTGCCAGCAGCGTAGAACCTAGCGGGAGTATTTGGCAGTTCTTC. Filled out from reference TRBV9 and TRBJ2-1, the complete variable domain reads DSGVTQTPKHLITATGQRVTLRCSPRSGDLSVYWYQQSLDQGLQFLIQYYNGEERAKGNILERFSAQQFPDLHSELNLSSLELGDSALYFCASSVEPSGSIWQFFGPGTRLTVL.

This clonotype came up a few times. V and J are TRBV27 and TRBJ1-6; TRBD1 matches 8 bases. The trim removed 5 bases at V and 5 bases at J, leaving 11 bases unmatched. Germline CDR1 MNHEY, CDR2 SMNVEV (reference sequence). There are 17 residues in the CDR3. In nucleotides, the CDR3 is TGTGCCAGCAGTCCGACAGGGGCCCGCGCCCATAATTCACCCCTCCACTTT. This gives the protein CASSPTGARAHNSPLHF.

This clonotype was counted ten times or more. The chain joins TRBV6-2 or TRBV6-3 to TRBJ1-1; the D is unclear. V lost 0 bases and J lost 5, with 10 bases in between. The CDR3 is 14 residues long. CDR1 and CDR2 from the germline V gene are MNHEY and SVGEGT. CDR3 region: CASSYSQIRTEAFF. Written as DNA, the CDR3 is TGTGCCAGCAGTTACTCCCAAATCCGAACTGAAGCTTTCTTT.

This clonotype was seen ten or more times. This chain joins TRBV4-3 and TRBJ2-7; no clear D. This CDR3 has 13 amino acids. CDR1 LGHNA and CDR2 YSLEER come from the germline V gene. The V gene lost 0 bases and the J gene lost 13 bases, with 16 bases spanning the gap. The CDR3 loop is CASSQDHKGPPYF. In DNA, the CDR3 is TGCGCCAGCAGCCAAGATCATAAGGGCCCTCCTTACTTC.

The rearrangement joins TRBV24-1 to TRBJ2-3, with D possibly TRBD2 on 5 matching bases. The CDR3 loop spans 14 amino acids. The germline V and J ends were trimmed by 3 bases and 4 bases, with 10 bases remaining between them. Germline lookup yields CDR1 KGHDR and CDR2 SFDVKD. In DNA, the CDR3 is TGTGCCACCAGTGATAGCGGAAAGTCAGATACGCAGTATTTT. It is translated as CATSDSGKSDTQYF.

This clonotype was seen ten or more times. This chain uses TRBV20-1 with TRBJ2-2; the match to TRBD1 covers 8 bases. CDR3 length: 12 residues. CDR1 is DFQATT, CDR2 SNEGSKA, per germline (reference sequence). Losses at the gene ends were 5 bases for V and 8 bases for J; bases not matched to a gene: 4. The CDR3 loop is CSAPDRAGELFF. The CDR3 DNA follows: TGCAGTGCTCCGGACAGGGCGGGGGAGCTGTTTTTT.